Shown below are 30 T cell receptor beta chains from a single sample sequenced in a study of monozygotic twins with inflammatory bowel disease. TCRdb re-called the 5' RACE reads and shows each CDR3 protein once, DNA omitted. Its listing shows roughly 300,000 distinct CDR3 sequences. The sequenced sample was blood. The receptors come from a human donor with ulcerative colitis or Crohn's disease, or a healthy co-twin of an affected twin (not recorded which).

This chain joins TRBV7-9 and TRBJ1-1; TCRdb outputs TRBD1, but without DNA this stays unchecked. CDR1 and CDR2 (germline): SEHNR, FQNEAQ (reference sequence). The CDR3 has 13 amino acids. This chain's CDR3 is CASSFQGGTEAFF. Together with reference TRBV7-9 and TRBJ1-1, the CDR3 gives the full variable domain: DTGVSQNPRHKITKRGQNVTFRCDPISEHNRLYWYRQTLGQGPEFLTYFQNEAQLEKSRLLSDRFSAERPKGSFSTLEIQRTEQGDSAMYLCASSFQGGTEAFFGQGTRLTVV.

The CDR3 loop is CATSRDSSGTISYF. The genes are TRBV15 and TRBJ2-4; the D gene TCRdb calls, TRBD2, cannot be checked with no DNA. CDR1 LNHNV and CDR2 YYDKDF come from the germline V gene (reference sequence). This CDR3 has 14 amino acids.

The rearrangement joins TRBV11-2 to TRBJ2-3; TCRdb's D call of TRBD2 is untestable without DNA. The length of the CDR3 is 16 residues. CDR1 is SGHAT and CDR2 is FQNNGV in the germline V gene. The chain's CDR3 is CASSLGLAGGVDTQYF.

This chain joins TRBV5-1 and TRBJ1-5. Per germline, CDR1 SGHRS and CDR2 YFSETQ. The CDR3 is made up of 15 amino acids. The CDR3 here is CASAPTGDSNQPQHF.

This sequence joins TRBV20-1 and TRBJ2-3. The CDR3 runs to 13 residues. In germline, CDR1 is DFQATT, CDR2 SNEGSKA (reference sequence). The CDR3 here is CSVKDRSTVTQYF.

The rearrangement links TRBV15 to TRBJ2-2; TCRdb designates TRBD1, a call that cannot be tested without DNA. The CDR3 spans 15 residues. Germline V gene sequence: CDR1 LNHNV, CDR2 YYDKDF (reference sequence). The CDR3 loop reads CATSRKQDYSGELFF.

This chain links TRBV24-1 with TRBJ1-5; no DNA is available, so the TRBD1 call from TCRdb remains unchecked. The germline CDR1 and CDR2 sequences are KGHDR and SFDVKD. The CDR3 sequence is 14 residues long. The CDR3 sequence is CATSEQGIYQPQHF.

The CDR3 protein is CASSSRTDLVGWFF. The J gene is TRBJ2-1, the V gene TRBV6-1; TCRdb gives TRBD1 as the D gene, but with no DNA this cannot be confirmed. Germline CDR1 is MNHNS and CDR2 is SASEGT. The CDR3 has 14 amino acids.

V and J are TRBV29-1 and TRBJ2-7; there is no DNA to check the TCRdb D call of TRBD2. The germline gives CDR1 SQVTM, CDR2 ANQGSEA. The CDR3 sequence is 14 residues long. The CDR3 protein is CSVGGTSGSNEQYF.

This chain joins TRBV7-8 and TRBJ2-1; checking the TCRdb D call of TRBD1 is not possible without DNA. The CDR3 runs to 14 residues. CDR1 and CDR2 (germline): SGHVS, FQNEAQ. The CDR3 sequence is CASSLAGRDNEQFF.

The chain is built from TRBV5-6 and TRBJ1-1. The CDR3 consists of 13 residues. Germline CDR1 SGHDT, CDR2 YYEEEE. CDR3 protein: CASTQTWGTEAFF.

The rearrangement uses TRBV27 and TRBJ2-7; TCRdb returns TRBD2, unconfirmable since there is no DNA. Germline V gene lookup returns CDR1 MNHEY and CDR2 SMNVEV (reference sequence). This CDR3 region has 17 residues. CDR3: CASSILASGGSSYEQYF.

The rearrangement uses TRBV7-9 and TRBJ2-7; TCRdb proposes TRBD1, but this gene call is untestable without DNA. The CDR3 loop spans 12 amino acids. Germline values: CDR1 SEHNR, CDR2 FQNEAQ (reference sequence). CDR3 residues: CASRTGQTEQYF.

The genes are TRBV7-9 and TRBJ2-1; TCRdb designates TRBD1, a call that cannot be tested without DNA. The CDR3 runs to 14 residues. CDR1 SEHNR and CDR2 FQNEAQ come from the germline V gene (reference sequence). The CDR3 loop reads CASSLVRDRSEQFF.

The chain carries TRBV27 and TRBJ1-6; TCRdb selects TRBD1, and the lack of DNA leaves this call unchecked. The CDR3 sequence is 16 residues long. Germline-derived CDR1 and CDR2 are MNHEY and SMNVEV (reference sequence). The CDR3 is CASSLFAGVYNSPLHF.

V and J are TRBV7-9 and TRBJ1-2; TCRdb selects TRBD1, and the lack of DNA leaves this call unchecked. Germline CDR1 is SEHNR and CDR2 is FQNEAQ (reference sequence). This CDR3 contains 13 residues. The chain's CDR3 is CASSLRQAYGYTF.

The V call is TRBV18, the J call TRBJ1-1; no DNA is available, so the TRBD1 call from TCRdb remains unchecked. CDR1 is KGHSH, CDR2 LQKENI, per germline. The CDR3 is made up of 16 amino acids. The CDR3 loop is CASSKTGGTPNTEAFF. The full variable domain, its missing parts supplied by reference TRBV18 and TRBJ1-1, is NAGVMQNPRHLVRRRGQEARLRCSPMKGHSHVYWYRQLPEEGLKFMVYLQKENIIDESGMPKERFSAEFPKEGPSILRIQQVVRGDSAAYFCASSKTGGTPNTEAFFGQGTRLTVV.

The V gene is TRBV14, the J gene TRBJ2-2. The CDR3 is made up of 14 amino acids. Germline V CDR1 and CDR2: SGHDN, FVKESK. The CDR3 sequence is CASSPQLSGGELFF.

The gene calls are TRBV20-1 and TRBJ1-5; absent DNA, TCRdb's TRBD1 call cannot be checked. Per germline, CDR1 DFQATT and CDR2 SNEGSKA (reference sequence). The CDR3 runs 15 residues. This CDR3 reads CSARSIGQGNQPQHF.

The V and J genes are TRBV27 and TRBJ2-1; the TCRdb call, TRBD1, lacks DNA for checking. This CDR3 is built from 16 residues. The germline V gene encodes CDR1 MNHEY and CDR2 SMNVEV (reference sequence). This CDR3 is CASSLLGRGPYNEQFF.

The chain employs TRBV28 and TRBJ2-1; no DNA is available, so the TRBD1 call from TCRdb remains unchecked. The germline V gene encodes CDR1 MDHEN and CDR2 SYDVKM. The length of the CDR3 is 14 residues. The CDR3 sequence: CASSSRGSYNEQFF.

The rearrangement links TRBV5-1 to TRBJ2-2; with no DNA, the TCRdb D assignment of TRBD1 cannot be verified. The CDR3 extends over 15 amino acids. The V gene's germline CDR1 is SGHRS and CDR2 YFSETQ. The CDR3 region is CASSHQTGDTGELFF.

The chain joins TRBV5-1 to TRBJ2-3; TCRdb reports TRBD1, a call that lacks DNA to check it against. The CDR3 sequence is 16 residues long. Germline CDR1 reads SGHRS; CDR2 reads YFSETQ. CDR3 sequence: CASSIALAGLTDTQYF.

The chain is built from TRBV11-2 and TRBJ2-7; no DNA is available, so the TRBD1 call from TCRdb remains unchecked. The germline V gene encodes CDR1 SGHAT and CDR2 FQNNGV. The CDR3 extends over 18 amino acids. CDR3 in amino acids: CASSFSPVGGYLHYEQYF.

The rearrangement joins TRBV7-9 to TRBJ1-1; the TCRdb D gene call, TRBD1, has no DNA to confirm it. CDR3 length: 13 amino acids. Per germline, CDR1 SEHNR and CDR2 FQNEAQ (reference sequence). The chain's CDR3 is CASSSTGNTEAFF.

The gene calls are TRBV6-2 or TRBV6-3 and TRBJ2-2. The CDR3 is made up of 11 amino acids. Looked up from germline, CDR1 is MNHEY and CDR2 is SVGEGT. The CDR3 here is CASSFKWKLFF.

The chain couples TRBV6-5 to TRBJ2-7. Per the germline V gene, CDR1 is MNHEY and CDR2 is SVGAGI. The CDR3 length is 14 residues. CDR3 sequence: CASSTYKTPYEQYF.

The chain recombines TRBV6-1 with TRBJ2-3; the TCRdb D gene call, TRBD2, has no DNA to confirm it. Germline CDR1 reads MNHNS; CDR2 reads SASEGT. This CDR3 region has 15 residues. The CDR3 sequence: CASSPLAGGTDTQYF.

The CDR3 protein is CASSLDRGSQPQHF. V and J are TRBV7-9 and TRBJ1-5; TCRdb gives TRBD1 as the D gene, but with no DNA this cannot be confirmed. The CDR3 is made up of 14 amino acids. CDR1 and CDR2 (germline): SEHNR, FQNEAQ (reference sequence).

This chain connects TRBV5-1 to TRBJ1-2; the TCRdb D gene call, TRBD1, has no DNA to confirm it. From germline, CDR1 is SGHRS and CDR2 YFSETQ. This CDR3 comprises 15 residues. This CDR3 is CASSSTLRVNYGYTF.